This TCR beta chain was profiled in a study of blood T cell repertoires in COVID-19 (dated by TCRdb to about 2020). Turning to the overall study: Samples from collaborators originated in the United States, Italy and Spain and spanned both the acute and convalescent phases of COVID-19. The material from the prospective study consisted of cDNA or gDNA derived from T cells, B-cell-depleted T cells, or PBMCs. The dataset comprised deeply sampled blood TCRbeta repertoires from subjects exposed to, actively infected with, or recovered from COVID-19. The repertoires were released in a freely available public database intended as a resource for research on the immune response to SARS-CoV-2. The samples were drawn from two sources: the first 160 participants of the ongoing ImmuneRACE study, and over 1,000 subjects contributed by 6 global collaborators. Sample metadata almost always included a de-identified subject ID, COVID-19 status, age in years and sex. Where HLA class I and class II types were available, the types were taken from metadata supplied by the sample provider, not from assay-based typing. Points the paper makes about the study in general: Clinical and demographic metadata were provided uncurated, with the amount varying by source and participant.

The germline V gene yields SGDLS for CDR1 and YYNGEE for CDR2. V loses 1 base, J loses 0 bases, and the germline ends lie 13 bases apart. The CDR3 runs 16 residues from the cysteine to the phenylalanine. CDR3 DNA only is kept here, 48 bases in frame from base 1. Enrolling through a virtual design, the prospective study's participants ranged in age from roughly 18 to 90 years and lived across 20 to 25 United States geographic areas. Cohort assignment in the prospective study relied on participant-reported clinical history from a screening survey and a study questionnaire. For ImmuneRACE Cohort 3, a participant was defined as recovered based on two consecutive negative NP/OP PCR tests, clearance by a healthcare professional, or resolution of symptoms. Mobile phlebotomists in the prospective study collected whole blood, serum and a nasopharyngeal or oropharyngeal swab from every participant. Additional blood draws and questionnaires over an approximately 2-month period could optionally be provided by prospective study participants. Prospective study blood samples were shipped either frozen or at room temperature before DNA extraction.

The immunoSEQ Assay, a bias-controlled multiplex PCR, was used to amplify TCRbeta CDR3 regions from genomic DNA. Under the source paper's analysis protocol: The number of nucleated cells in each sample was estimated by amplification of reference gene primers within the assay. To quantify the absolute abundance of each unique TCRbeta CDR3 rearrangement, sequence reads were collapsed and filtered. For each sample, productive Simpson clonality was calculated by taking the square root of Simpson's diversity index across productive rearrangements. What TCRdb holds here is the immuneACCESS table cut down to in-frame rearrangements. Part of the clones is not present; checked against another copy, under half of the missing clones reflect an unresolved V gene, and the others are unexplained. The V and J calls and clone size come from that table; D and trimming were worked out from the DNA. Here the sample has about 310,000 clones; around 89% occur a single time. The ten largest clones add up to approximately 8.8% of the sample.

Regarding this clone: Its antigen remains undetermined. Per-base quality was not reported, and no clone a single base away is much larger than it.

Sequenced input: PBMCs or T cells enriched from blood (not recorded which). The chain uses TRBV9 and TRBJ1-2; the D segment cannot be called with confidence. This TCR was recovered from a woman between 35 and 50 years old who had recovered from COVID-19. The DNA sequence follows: TGTGCCAGCAGCGTATCCCCCTCCCAGACTAACTATGGCTACACCTTC. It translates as CASSVSPSQTNYGYTF.